This T cell receptor beta chain emerged from a study of beta chain features in type 1 diabetes. Study observations and caveats: Naive, central memory and regulatory TCRB repertoires appeared more similar among patients than healthy donors. HLA effects on TCRB rearrangement stayed unresolved here. Significant though moderate, a shortening of TCRB CDR3s appeared in all four CD4+ subsets of Type 1 diabetes patients. cDNA sequencing could over-represent cells with high TCR expression.

One heparinised draw, averaging about 110 mL, was taken per donor. Turning to this clone: Its antigen is undetermined.

The CDR3 consists of 14 residues. The germline V and J ends were trimmed by 1 base and 1 base, with 5 bases remaining between them. CDR1 and CDR2 (germline): SGHNT, YYREEE (reference sequence). As every portion of the isolated RNA was reverse transcribed, the sequencing read expressed TCRB transcripts. Assay used: immunoSEQ multiplex PCR; TCRdb lists only in-frame clones, some missing. The table records about 150,000 clones, about a tenth of them present only once. This receptor was obtained from a man aged 25-45 years with type 1 diabetes. This rearrangement joins TRBV5-4 to TRBJ2-2; D ambiguous. Sequenced input: central memory CD4+ T cells from blood. The CDR3 loop reads CASSLYGNTGELFF. CDR3 coding DNA: TGTGCCAGCAGCTTGTACGGGAACACCGGGGAGCTGTTTTTT.